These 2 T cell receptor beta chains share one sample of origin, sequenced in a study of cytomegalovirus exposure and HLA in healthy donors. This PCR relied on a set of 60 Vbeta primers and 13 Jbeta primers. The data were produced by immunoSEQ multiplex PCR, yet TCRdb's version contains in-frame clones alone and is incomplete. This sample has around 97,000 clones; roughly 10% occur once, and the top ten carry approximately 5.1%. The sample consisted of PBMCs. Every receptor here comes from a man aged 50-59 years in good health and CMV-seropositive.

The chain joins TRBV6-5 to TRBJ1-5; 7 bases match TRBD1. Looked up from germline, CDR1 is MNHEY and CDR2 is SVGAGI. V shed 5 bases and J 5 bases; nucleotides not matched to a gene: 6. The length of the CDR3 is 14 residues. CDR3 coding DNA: TGTGCCAGCAGTGACTACAGGGGCCATCAGCCCCAGCATTTT. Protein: CASSDYRGHQPQHF.

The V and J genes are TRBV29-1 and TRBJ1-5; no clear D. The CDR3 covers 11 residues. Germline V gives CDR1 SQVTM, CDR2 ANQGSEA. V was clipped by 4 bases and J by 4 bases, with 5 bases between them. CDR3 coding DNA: TGCAGCGTTGTCGAGAATCAGCCCCAGCATTTT. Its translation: CSVVENQPQHF.